The entry that follows covers one T cell receptor beta chain sequence. This clonotype showed up just once. Its antigen remains unidentified. No base-level quality is on record; no much larger clone is a single base apart. A read on its own is weak evidence. TCR repertoires of sorted CD4+ and CD8+ blood T cells from severe aplastic anemia patients and healthy subjects were deep-sequenced in the study. Ficoll-Paque density gradient centrifugation was used to isolate peripheral blood mononuclear cells. CD4+ and CD8+ T cells were sorted by FACS or magnetic beads before DNA extraction. Genomic DNA was used as template for profiling of TCR beta VDJ combinations and CDR3 sequences. An Illumina HiSeq 2000 was the platform used for TCR repertoire sequencing. As for the original processing: Repertoires were assessed using TRBV/TRBJ rearrangement plots, CDR3 size and DJ length profiles, and Simpson's diversity index. Whichever DNA sequence was most abundant in the deep sequencing data was defined as the immunodominant clone. CDR3 amino acid sequences were checked for sharing between subjects and were compared against published repertoires and the VDJdb database. TCRdb reworked the public reads: Q25 trimming with fastp, MiXCR clone assembly, productive beta chains retained. Records with the same CDR3 protein are collapsed into one entry carrying the most frequent genes and DNA. TCRdb assigned the V and J calls; the authors' analysis was not used. The sample table contains 150,000 to 200,000 distinct CDR3 sequences; only one count was recorded for 35% to 50% of them. Clones ranked in the top ten supply around 3% of the sample.

CDR1 and CDR2, per the germline V gene (reference sequence), are DFQATT and SNEGSKA. The CDR3 sequence holds 13 residues, the cysteine and phenylalanine included. The kept DNA is CDR3 alone, 39 bases in frame from the first base. Trimming removed 5 bases from V and 3 bases from J, leaving 14 bases between the germline ends. The data stem from a study of CD8+CD57+ T cells in acquired aplastic anemia (dated by TCRdb to between 2018 and 2020). Turning to the overall study: A mean of about 3.2 ug of DNA, ranging from roughly 0.18 to 30 ug, was extracted from sorted CD4+ and CD8+ cells. An average of approximately 10 million reads for CD4+ cells and roughly 12 million reads for CD8+ cells was obtained from healthy donor samples. The research as a whole found: No significant difference in CD8+ Simpson's diversity was found between patients and healthy controls (P=0.060). Some 31 CD8+ CDR3 sequences were shared between patients and controls but appeared highly expressed in patients and within their immunodominant clones.

Source material: sorted CD4+, CD8+, or CD8+CD57+ T cells (not recorded which) from PBMCs. This TCR was recovered from a human donor in good health. The V and J segments used are TRBV20-1 and TRBJ2-7, and the D gene may be TRBD1, 6 bases matching. The DNA sequence is as follows: TGCAGTGCTGCACAGGGTCGAGACTACGAGCAGTACTTC. This codes for CSAAQGRDYEQYF.